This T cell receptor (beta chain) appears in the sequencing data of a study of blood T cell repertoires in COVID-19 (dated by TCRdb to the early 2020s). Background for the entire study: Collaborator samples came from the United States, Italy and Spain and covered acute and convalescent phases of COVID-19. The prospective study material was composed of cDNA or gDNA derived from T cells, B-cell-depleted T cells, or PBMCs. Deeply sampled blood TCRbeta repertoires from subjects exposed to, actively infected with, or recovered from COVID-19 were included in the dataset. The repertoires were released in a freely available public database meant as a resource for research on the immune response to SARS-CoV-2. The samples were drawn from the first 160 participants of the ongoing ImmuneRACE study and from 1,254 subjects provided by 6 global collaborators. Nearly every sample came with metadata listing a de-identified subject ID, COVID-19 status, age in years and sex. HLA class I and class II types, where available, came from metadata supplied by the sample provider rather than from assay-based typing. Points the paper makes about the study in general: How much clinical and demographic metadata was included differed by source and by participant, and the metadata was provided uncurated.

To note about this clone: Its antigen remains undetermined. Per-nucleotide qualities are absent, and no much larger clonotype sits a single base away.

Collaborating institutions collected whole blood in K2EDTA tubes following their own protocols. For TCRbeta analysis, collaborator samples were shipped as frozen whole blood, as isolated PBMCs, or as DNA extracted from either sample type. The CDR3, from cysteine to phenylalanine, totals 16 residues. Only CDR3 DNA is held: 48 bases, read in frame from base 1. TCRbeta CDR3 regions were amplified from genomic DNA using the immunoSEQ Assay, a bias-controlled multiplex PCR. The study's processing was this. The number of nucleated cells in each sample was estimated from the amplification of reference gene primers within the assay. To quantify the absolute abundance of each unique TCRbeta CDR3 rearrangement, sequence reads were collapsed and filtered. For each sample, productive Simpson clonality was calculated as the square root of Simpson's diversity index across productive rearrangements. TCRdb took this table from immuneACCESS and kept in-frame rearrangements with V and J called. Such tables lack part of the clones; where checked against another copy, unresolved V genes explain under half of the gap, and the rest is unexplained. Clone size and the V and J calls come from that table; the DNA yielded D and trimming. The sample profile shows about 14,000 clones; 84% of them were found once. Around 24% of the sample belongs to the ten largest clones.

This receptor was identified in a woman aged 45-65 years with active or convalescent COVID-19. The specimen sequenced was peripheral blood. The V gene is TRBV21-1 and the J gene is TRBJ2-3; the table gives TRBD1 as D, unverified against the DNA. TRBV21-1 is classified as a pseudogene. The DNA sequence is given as TGTGCCAGCAGCACTACAGGGCTGGGGTTGCCAGATACGCAGTATTTT. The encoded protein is CASSTTGLGLPDTQYF.